The T cell receptor (beta chain) under discussion was sequenced for a study of blood T cell repertoires in COVID-19. Germline CDR1 is SGHAT and CDR2 is FQNNGV. The CDR3 has 16 amino acids. V was pared by 1 base and J by 1 base, with 10 bases between. Sequenced by immunoSEQ multiplex PCR; TCRdb stores in-frame clones only, minus some. The data show approximately 150,000 clones, about nine tenths seen once. The chain uses TRBV11-2 and TRBJ2-2, with D possibly TRBD2 on 5 matching bases. Source material: peripheral blood. This receptor was taken from a woman aged 60 to 75 with active or convalescent COVID-19. CDR3 DNA: TGTGCCAGCAGCTTAGTCAGAGGGAAGAACACCGGGGAGCTGTTTTTT. Amino acid sequence: CASSLVRGKNTGELFF. Together with reference TRBV11-2 and TRBJ2-2, the CDR3 gives the full variable domain: EAGVAQSPRYKIIEKRQSVAFWCNPISGHATLYWYQQILGQGPKLLIQFQNNGVVDDSQLPKDRFSAERLKGVDSTLKIQPAKLEDSAVYLCASSLVRGKNTGELFFGEGSRLTVL.